Following are 18 T cell receptor beta chains from one sample sequenced in a study of T cell clones after liver transplantation (dated 2019 in TCRdb). Libraries were prepared through the immunoSEQ multiplex PCR assay. This immuneACCESS table, as held by TCRdb, lists in-frame sequences with V and J called but not all clones. Of the missing ones, under half trace to an unresolved V gene in checked studies; the others have no known cause. The sample yields about 68,000 clones; around 93% were counted once. The biggest ten clones account for over 0.75% of the sample. The input for sequencing was CD4+ T cells from blood, taken about 26 months after liver transplant. All receptors derive from a human patient who received a liver transplant. Donor T cells from the graft may be present among the T cells after a transplant.

This clone was seen only once. The V call is TRBV6-5, the J call TRBJ2-7, with unresolved D. Looked up from germline, CDR1 is MNHEY and CDR2 is SVGAGI. Trimming shortened V by 5 bases and J by 9 bases, and 23 bases separated the two germline ends. This CDR3 is built from 15 residues. The CDR3 DNA follows: TGTGCCAGCAGTACAAGGTCATTTACGCTTTGGAGGCAGTACTTC. Translation gives CASSTRSFTLWRQYF.

This chain connects TRBV2 to TRBJ1-5, with TRBD1 as a possible D gene (6 bases). In germline, CDR1 is SNHLY, CDR2 FYNNEI. The CDR3 contains 15 residues. Deletions cut 4 bases from V and 6 bases from J, with 16 bases between. CDR3 loop: CASSVGGITGQPQHF. In DNA, the CDR3 is TGTGCCAGCAGTGTAGGGGGGATAACTGGTCAGCCCCAGCATTTT.

The J gene is TRBJ1-1, the V gene TRBV25-1; D remains unclear. Germline loops: CDR1 MGHDK, CDR2 SYGVNS. Between the trimmed V and J ends, which lost 8 bases and 0 bases, there was a span of 10 bases. The CDR3 runs to 13 residues. CDR3 sequence (DNA): TGTGCCAGCCAAATGAACATGAACACTGAAGCTTTCTTT. Translating gives CASQMNMNTEAFF.

This clone was observed once. The rearrangement uses TRBV7-3 and TRBJ2-2; unclear D gene. There are 14 residues in the CDR3. The V end lost 6 bases, the J end lost 5 bases, and 13 bases lay between the germline ends. Germline V gene sequence: CDR1 SGHTA, CDR2 FQGTGA. The CDR3 reads CASRISDGTGELFF. In DNA form, the CDR3 reads TGTGCCAGCAGGATATCTGATGGGACCGGGGAGCTGTTTTTT. The variable domain in full, completed from reference TRBV7-3 and TRBJ2-2, reads GAGVSQTPSNKVTEKGKYVELRCDPISGHTALYWYRQSLGQGPEFLIYFQGTGAADDSGLPNDRFFAVRPEGSVSTLKIQRTERGDSAVYLCASRISDGTGELFFGEGSRLTVL.

The V call is TRBV19, the J call TRBJ2-2; D gene ambiguous. The ends were cut back, 5 bases at V and 8 bases at J, with 9 bases in the middle. Per germline, CDR1 LNHDA and CDR2 SQIVND (reference sequence). The CDR3 is made up of 12 amino acids. CDR3: CASSPQWGELFF. CDR3 bases: TGTGCCAGTAGTCCGCAGTGGGGGGAGCTGTTTTTT.

Here the CDR3 reads CATPLEAGEFSEQFF. The CDR3 coding sequence is TGTGCGACCCCCCTGGAGGCGGGAGAATTTAGTGAGCAGTTCTTC. The chain couples TRBV19 to TRBJ2-1; 7 positions match TRBD2. The germline CDR1 and CDR2 sequences are LNHDA and SQIVND (reference sequence). The CDR3 consists of 15 residues. Variable domain in full (rest from reference TRBV19 and TRBJ2-1): DGGITQSPKYLFRKEGQNVTLSCEQNLNHDAMYWYRQDPGQGLRLIYYSQIVNDFQKGDIAEGYSVSREKKESFPLTVTSAQKNPTAFYLCATPLEAGEFSEQFFGPGTRLTVL.

The CDR3 loop is CASSLSVRGEQFF. CDR3 nucleotide sequence: TGTGCCAGCAGCTTAAGCGTACGAGGTGAGCAGTTCTTC. The rearrangement links TRBV7-2 to TRBJ2-1; D gene uncertain. V shed 2 bases and J shed 9 bases, with 11 bases lying between them. This CDR3 has 13 amino acids. In germline, CDR1 is SGHTA, CDR2 FQGNSA.

As DNA, the CDR3 is TGTGCCAGCAGCTTACGCCTAGCGGGAGGAATGGAGACCCAGTACTTC. This sequence encodes CASSLRLAGGMETQYF. The V gene is TRBV7-8, the J gene TRBJ2-7, with TRBD2 identical over 11 bases. The J call is uncertain, as TRBJ2-5 better fits the DNA end. Germline-derived CDR1 and CDR2 are SGHVS and FQNEAQ. The CDR3 length is 16 residues.

V gene TRBV11-2 combines with J gene TRBJ2-2; 8 bases agree with TRBD2. Germline CDR1 is SGHAT and CDR2 is FQNNGV. CDR3 length equals 15 residues. With 2 bases clipped from V and 7 bases from J, the junction kept 6 bases outside the gene matches. CDR3: CASSLSGGTFGELFF. Written as DNA, the CDR3 is TGTGCCAGCAGCTTAAGCGGGGGAACATTCGGGGAGCTGTTTTTT.

This clone was picked up one time. Here the CDR3 DNA reads TGTGCCAGCAGCACGTCTAGCGGGATGGGGAGAAATGAGCAGTTCTTC. Residues: CASSTSSGMGRNEQFF. The rearrangement joins TRBV7-2 to TRBJ2-1; TRBD2 matches 9 bases. The CDR3 runs to 16 residues. Germline V CDR1 and CDR2: SGHTA, FQGNSA. Losses at the gene ends were 5 bases for V and 7 bases for J; bases not matched to a gene: 12. Full variable domain (outside the CDR3, taken from reference TRBV7-2 and TRBJ2-1): GAGVSQSPSNKVTEKGKDVELRCDPISGHTALYWYRQSLGQGLEFLIYFQGNSAPDKSGLPSDRFSAERTGGSVSTLTIQRTQQEDSAVYLCASSTSSGMGRNEQFFGPGTRLTVL.

This chain uses TRBV28 with TRBJ2-1, with 7 bases lining up with TRBD2. The CDR3 totals 11 residues. V gave up 6 bases and J gave up 10 bases; unmatched junction bases: 3. Germline lookup yields CDR1 MDHEN and CDR2 SYDVKM. The CDR3 here is CASRTAGEQFF. CDR3 nucleotide sequence: TGTGCCAGCAGAACAGCGGGGGAGCAGTTCTTC.

The rearrangement links TRBV18 to TRBJ2-1, with D unclear. The V gene lost 3 bases and the J gene lost 3 bases, with 12 bases spanning the gap. CDR1 is KGHSH, CDR2 LQKENI, per germline. The CDR3 has 15 residues. The CDR3 sequence is CASSPGSTIYNEQFF. CDR3 nucleotides: TGTGCCAGCTCACCGGGAAGCACAATCTACAATGAGCAGTTCTTC.

This clone was seen only once. V gene TRBV5-4 combines with J gene TRBJ2-4; 9 nucleotides align to TRBD1. From germline, CDR1 is SGHNT and CDR2 YYREEE (reference sequence). The CDR3 runs 15 residues. The ends lost 4 bases at V and 4 bases at J; junction bases unmatched: 6. CDR3 amino acids: CASSGRDREKNIQYF. As DNA, the CDR3 is TGTGCCAGCAGCGGGCGGGACAGGGAGAAAAACATTCAGTACTTC.

The rearrangement links TRBV10-2 to TRBJ2-7, with D unresolved. V gave up 6 bases and J gave up 0 bases, with 12 bases separating them. The CDR3 contains 14 residues. Germline CDR1 is WSHSY and CDR2 is SAAADI. The CDR3 DNA follows: TGCGCCAGCAGGTTTATGCCGAGCTCCTACGAGCAGTACTTC. Translating it yields CASRFMPSSYEQYF.

This chain uses TRBV29-1 with TRBJ2-1; 10 bases agree with TRBD2. The CDR3 runs to 17 residues. Germline assignment: CDR1 SQVTM and CDR2 ANQGSEA. The V segment lost 4 bases and the J segment 3 bases; nucleotides outside the gene matches: 12. The CDR3 sequence: CSVVAPRASGSYNEQFF. The CDR3 region has the DNA TGCAGCGTTGTGGCACCGCGGGCTAGCGGGAGCTACAATGAGCAGTTCTTC.

This clone was detected once. The chain links TRBV2 to TRBJ2-3; 7 bases line up with TRBD2. CDR1 is SNHLY and CDR2 is FYNNEI in the germline V gene. Trimming cost V 7 bases and J 4 bases; bases outside gene matches: 8. CDR3 length: 14 residues. The CDR3 region is CASKSAGWADTQYF. The CDR3 DNA follows: TGTGCCAGCAAGTCAGCGGGATGGGCAGATACGCAGTATTTT.

This rearrangement joins TRBV9 to TRBJ2-5, with D perhaps TRBD1 or TRBD2 (6 bases each). Trimming cost V 0 bases and J 2 bases, with 11 bases left between them. This CDR3 comprises 15 residues. In germline, CDR1 is SGDLS, CDR2 YYNGEE. The CDR3 reads CASSVEGGRQETQYF. The DNA for the CDR3 is TGTGCCAGCAGCGTAGAGGGGGGCAGGCAAGAGACCCAGTACTTC.

This clone was detected once. This chain links TRBV5-1 with TRBJ2-3; 9 bases map to TRBD2. V gave up 3 bases and J gave up 4 bases; unmatched junction bases: 12. Germline lookup yields CDR1 SGHRS and CDR2 YFSETQ. The CDR3 length is 17 residues. Written as DNA, the CDR3 is TGCGCCAGCAGCTCGGGGAGGGGTAGCGGGAGTTCAGATACGCAGTATTTT. Residues: CASSSGRGSGSSDTQYF.